This T cell receptor beta chain is drawn from a study of Graves' ophthalmopathy and Graves' hyperthyroidism. General observations from the study: A model of 13 signatures distinguished ophthalmopathy from stable hyperthyroidism at around 90% sensitivity and roughly 80% specificity.

RNA transcripts yielded amplified TCR beta CDR3 regions. After a first-round RT-PCR with HTBI primers, a second-round multiplex PCR was run. In TCRdb, the multiplex PCR reads were re-called with MiXCR into one record per CDR3 protein. This sample has about 160,000 distinct CDR3 sequences, with approximately 40% found just once. This clonotype was seen ten or more times. Its specificity is not known. V was trimmed by 4 bases and J by 2 bases, leaving 9 bases between them. Germline V lookup: CDR1 LNHNV, CDR2 YYDKDF (reference sequence). This CDR3 has 13 residues. Sequenced material: peripheral blood. The sequence was collected from a man under 40 with Graves' ophthalmopathy. The J gene is TRBJ2-7, the V gene TRBV15; maybe TRBD1 (5 bases). CDR3 sequence reads: CATSKETAYEQYF. For the CDR3, the DNA is TGTGCCACCAGCAAGGAGACAGCCTACGAGCAGTACTTC.